Listed here are 10 T cell receptor beta chains from one sample, sequenced in a study of Ad26.COV2.S vaccination and SARS-CoV-2 variants. Produced via immunoSEQ multiplex PCR; TCRdb's table is partial and in-frame only. The sample lists about 350,000 clones, around 92% occurring once. The sample consisted of peripheral blood, taken after recovery from COVID-19. Source of these receptors: a human donor who had recovered from COVID-19.

The J gene is TRBJ2-5, the V gene TRBV5-6; 8 bases agree with TRBD2. The CDR3 is made up of 15 amino acids. J lost 2 bases, V lost 7 bases, and 10 bases had no gene match. Germline V gives CDR1 SGHDT, CDR2 YYEEEE. CDR3 residues: CASGIAGSRQETQYF. The CDR3 DNA sequence: TGTGCCAGCGGAATAGCGGGGTCGCGGCAAGAGACCCAGTACTTC.

The V call is TRBV2, the J call TRBJ1-3; 10 nucleotides line up with TRBD1. Per germline, CDR1 SNHLY and CDR2 FYNNEI. V lost 6 bases, J lost 4 bases, and 6 bases stayed unmatched. This CDR3 spans 15 amino acids. The CDR3: CASRERQGAGNTIYF. In DNA, the CDR3 is TGTGCCAGCAGAGAAAGACAGGGGGCGGGAAACACCATATATTTT.

The chain carries TRBV24-1 and TRBJ1-5; D may be TRBD1 (6 bases). The germline gives CDR1 KGHDR, CDR2 SFDVKD. Trimming took 5 bases from V and 4 from J, leaving 17 bases between them. This CDR3 spans 16 amino acids. Here the CDR3 reads CATSATGGAQNQPQHF. In DNA, the CDR3 is TGTGCCACCAGTGCCACCGGGGGGGCTCAGAATCAGCCCCAGCATTTT.

This rearrangement joins TRBV10-3 to TRBJ2-5, with TRBD1 matching over 10 bases. J was trimmed by 5 bases and V by 7 bases; bases with no gene match: 7. Germline CDR1 ENHRY, CDR2 SYGVKD. This CDR3 has 14 residues. The CDR3, as DNA: TGTGCCATCAACCCCGGGACAGGGGATGAGACCCAGTACTTC. Amino acids: CAINPGTGDETQYF.

As concerns this clone: An end of the junction differs from the germline gene, which may be a read error. This same CDR3 is encoded by further DNA sequences in the sample. The V gene is TRBV3-1 (or the pseudogene TRBV3-2), the J gene TRBJ1-6; D is perhaps TRBD1 (6 bases). Germline CDR1 and CDR2: LGHDT and YNNKEL (reference sequence). The CDR3 is made up of 17 amino acids. The CDR3 reads CASSSKLTGSYNSPLHF. The CDR3 DNA reads TGTGCCAGCAGCTCAAAATTAACAGGGTCCTATAATTCACCCCTCCACTTC.

V gene TRBV2 combines with J gene TRBJ2-2, with a weak D call TRBD2 (6 bases). This CDR3 spans 15 amino acids. V lost 6 bases to trimming and J lost 2 bases, with 13 bases between them. From germline, CDR1 is SNHLY and CDR2 FYNNEI. The CDR3 DNA follows: TGTGCCAGCAGCGATTCGACTAGAAACACCGGGGAGCTGTTTTTT. This translates into CASSDSTRNTGELFF.

A remark on this clone: The sample contains more than one DNA sequence encoding this CDR3. The V and J genes are TRBV4-1 and TRBJ2-1; unclear D gene. The germline CDR1 and CDR2 sequences are MGHRA and YSYEKL. Trimming shortened V by 0 bases and J by 10 bases, and 7 bases separated the two germline ends. The CDR3 contains 12 residues. CDR3 bases: TGCGCCAGCAGCCAAGATTTGAGGGAGCAGTTCTTC. It is translated as CASSQDLREQFF.

The gene calls are TRBV19 and TRBJ2-1, with 9 nucleotides matching TRBD2. With V trimmed by 5 bases and J by 6 bases, 11 bases remained unmatched. Germline-derived CDR1 and CDR2 are LNHDA and SQIVND (reference sequence). This CDR3 contains 16 residues. CDR3 DNA: TGTGCCAGTAGTCCGCGCGGGGGGGTCCTCGTCAATGAGCAGTTCTTC. This codes for CASSPRGGVLVNEQFF.

CDR3 nucleotide sequence: TGTGCCAGCAGCGGGACAGCGACTGAAGCTTTCTTT. This sequence encodes CASSGTATEAFF. This chain joins TRBV9 and TRBJ1-1, with TRBD1 as a possible D gene (6 bases). V was clipped by 3 bases and J by 5 bases, with 8 bases between them. This CDR3 comprises 12 residues. Germline assignment: CDR1 SGDLS and CDR2 YYNGEE. Complete variable domain (other parts from reference TRBV9 and TRBJ1-1): DSGVTQTPKHLITATGQRVTLRCSPRSGDLSVYWYQQSLDQGLQFLIQYYNGEERAKGNILERFSAQQFPDLHSELNLSSLELGDSALYFCASSGTATEAFFGQGTRLTVV.

Regarding this clone: Other DNA sequences of this sample code for an identical CDR3. The V call is TRBV5-1, the J call TRBJ1-2; TRBD1 aligns across 11 bases. CDR3 size: 14 residues. The trim removed 4 bases at V and 6 bases at J, leaving 5 bases unmatched. From germline, CDR1 is SGHRS and CDR2 YFSETQ. Written as DNA, the CDR3 is TGCGCCAGCAGCCCGGACAGGGGGCGCGATGGCTACACCTTC. It translates to CASSPDRGRDGYTF. Using reference TRBV5-1 and TRBJ1-2 for the parts outside the CDR3, the full variable domain is KAGVTQTPRYLIKTRGQQVTLSCSPISGHRSVSWYQQTPGQGLQFLFEYFSETQRNKGNFPGRFSGRQFSNSRSEMNVSTLELGDSALYLCASSPDRGRDGYTFGSGTRLTVV.